This passage covers 3 T cell receptor beta chains from one sample sequenced in a study of CD8 T cells in ankylosing spondylitis (dated by TCRdb to 2016 to 2017). Library creation used 5' RACE. The data were produced on an Illumina HiSeq 2500. The public reads were run again by TCRdb, first through fastp at Q25 and then through MiXCR, and only productive beta chains were kept. A single entry per CDR3 protein holds the most common genes and DNA from its merged rows. The sample table contains 200,000 to 300,000 distinct CDR3 sequences; only one count was recorded for less than 9.5% of them. The top ten clonotypes cover about 5% of the sample. The sequencing input was blood, either unsorted or a sorted T cell fraction (not recorded which). Receptor source: a female donor with ankylosing spondylitis or in good health (not recorded which).

This clonotype showed up many times. The rearrangement joins TRBV28 to TRBJ2-1; D may be TRBD2 (5 bases). The V gene lost 3 bases and the J gene lost 0 bases, with 24 bases spanning the gap. This CDR3 region has 20 residues. Germline V gene data show CDR1 as MDHEN and CDR2 as SYDVKM. The CDR3 sequence: CASSFLEGVGERSSYNEQFF. CDR3 in DNA: TGTGCCAGCAGTTTCCTCGAGGGTGTCGGCGAGCGGAGCTCCTACAATGAGCAGTTCTTC.

V is TRBV5-6 and J is TRBJ2-7, with D possibly matching TRBD2 (5 bases). The CDR3 covers 13 residues. Trimming pared 4 bases from V and 2 bases from J, leaving 10 bases between. The germline V gene has CDR1 SGHDT and CDR2 YYEEEE. CDR3 sequence reads: CASSLGITYEQYF. CDR3 nucleotides: TGTGCCAGCAGCCTCGGGATCACCTACGAGCAGTACTTC. The full variable domain, with the rest looked up from reference TRBV5-6 and TRBJ2-7, is DAGVTQSPTHLIKTRGQQVTLRCSPKSGHDTVSWYQQALGQGPQFIFQYYEEEERQRGNFPDRFSGHQFPNYSSELNVNALLLGDSALYLCASSLGITYEQYFGPGTRLTVT.

This clonotype came up many times. The chain recombines TRBV12-3 or TRBV12-4 with TRBJ2-5; tentative D call: TRBD1 (5 bases). The germline V and J ends were trimmed by 7 bases and 5 bases, with 8 bases remaining between them. The CDR3 loop spans 11 amino acids. The CDR3 is CASTQGETQYF. The CDR3 nucleotides are TGTGCCAGCACCCAGGGTGAGACCCAGTACTTC.